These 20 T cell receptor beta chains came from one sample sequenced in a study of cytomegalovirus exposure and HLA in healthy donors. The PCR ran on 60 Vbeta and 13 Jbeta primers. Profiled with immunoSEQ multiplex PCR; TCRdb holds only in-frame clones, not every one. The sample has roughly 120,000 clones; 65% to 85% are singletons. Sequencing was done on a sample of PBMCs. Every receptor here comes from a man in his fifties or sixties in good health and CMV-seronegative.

CDR3 residues: CASSQDPGRGAGANVLTF. CDR3 DNA sequence: TGCGCCAGCAGCCAAGATCCCGGCAGGGGCGCTGGGGCCAACGTCCTGACTTTC. The genes are TRBV4-3 and TRBJ2-6; D might be TRBD1 (6 bases). V lost 0 bases, J lost 2 bases, and 14 bases lay in between. Germline loops: CDR1 LGHNA, CDR2 YSLEER. CDR3 size: 18 residues.

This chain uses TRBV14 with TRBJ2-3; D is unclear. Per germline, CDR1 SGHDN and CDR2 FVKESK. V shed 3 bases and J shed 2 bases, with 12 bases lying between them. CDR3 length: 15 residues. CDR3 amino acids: CASSQKRFFTDTQYF. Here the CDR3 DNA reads TGTGCCAGCAGCCAGAAGCGTTTCTTCACAGATACGCAGTATTTT.

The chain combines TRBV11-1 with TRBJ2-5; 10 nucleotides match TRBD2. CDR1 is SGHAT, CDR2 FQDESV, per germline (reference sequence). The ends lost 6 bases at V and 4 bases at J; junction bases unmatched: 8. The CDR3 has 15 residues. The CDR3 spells CASRESGRGGETQYF. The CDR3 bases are TGTGCCAGCAGGGAAAGCGGGAGGGGGGGAGAGACCCAGTACTTC. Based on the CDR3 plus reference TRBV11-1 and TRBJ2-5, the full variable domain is EAEVAQSPRYKITEKSQAVAFWCDPISGHATLYWYRQILGQGPELLVQFQDESVVDDSQLPKDRFSAERLKGVDSTLKIQPAELGDSAMYLCASRESGRGGETQYFGPGTRLLVL.

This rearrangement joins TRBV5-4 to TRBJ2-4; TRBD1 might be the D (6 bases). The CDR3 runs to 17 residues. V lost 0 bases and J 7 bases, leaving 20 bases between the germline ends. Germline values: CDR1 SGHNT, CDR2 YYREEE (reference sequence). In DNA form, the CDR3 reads TGTGCCAGCAGCTTGGGTCGACAGGACAAATGGGGGAACATTCAGTACTTC. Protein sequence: CASSLGRQDKWGNIQYF. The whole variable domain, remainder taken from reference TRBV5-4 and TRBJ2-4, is ETGVTQSPTHLIKTRGQQVTLRCSSQSGHNTVSWYQQALGQGPQFIFQYYREEENGRGNFPPRFSGLQFPNYSSELNVNALELDDSALYLCASSLGRQDKWGNIQYFGAGTRLSVL.

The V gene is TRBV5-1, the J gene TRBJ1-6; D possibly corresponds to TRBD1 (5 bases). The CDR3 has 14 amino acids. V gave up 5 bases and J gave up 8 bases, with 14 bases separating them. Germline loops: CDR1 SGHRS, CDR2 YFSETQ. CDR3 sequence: CASSLQDIDSPLHF. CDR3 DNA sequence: TGCGCCAGCAGTTTGCAGGACATCGATTCACCCCTCCACTTT.

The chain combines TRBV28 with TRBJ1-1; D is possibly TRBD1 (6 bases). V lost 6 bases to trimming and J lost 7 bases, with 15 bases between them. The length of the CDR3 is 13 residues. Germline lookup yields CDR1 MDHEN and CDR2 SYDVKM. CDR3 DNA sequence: TGTGCCAGCAGCCCGAGCGGACAGAGTGAAGCTTTCTTT. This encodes CASSPSGQSEAFF.

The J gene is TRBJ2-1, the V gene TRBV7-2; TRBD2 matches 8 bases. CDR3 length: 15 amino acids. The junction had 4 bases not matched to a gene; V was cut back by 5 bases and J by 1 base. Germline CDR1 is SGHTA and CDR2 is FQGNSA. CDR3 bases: TGTGCCAGCAGCCCGACGGGAGGGTCCTACAATGAGCAGTTCTTC. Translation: CASSPTGGSYNEQFF.

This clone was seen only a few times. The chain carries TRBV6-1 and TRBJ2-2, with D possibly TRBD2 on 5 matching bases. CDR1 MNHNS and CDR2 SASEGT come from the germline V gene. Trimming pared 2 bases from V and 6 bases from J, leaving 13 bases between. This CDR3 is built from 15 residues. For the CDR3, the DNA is TGTGCCAGCAGTGAAACCTTGCCGAGGGCCGGGGAGCTGTTTTTT. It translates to CASSETLPRAGELFF.

The CDR3 here is CASSPGTRLTDTQYF. The DNA for the CDR3 is TGTGCCAGCAGCCCGGGGACTAGACTAACAGATACGCAGTATTTT. This rearrangement joins TRBV7-9 to TRBJ2-3, with 8 positions matching TRBD2. Germline CDR1 and CDR2: SEHNR and FQNEAQ (reference sequence). This CDR3 contains 15 residues. Unmatched junction bases numbered 7, after V lost 5 bases and J lost 3 bases. Based on the CDR3 plus reference TRBV7-9 and TRBJ2-3, the full variable domain is DTGVSQNPRHKITKRGQNVTFRCDPISEHNRLYWYRQTLGQGPEFLTYFQNEAQLEKSRLLSDRFSAERPKGSFSTLEIQRTEQGDSAMYLCASSPGTRLTDTQYFGPGTRLTVL.

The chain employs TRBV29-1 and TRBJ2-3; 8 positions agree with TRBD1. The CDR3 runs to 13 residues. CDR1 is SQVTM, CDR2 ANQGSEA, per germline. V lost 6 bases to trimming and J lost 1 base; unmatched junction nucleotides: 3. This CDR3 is CSVKTGGTDTQYF. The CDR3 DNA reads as TGCAGCGTAAAGACAGGGGGCACAGATACGCAGTATTTT.

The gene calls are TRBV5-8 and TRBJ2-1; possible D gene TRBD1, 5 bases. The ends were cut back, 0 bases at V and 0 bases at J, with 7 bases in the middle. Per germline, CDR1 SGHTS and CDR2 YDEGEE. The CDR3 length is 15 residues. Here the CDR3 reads CASSLGDSSYNEQFF. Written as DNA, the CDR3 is TGTGCCAGCAGCTTGGGAGACAGCTCCTACAATGAGCAGTTCTTC. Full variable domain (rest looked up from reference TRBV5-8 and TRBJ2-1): EAGVTQSPTHLIKTRGQQATLRCSPISGHTSVYWYQQALGLGLQFLLWYDEGEERNRGNFPPRFSGRQFPNYSSELNVNALELEDSALYLCASSLGDSSYNEQFFGPGTRLTVL.

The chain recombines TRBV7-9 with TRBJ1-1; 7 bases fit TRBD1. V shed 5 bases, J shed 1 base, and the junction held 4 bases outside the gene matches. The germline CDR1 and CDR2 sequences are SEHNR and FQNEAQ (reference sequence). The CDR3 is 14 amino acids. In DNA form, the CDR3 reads TGTGCCAGCAGCGGTCAGGGGGGGAACACTGAAGCTTTCTTT. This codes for CASSGQGGNTEAFF.

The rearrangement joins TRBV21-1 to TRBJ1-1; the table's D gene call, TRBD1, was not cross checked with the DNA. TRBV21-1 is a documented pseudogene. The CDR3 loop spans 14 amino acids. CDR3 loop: CASSKGTGLTEAFF. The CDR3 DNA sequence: TGTGCCAGCAGCAAAGGGACAGGGTTGACTGAAGCTTTCTTT.

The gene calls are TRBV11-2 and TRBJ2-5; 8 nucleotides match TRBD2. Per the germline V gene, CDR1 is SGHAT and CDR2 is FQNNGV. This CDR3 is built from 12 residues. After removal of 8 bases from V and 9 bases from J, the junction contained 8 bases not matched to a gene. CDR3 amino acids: CASSGTSRPQYF. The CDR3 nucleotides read TGTGCCAGCTCCGGGACTAGTCGGCCCCAGTACTTC.

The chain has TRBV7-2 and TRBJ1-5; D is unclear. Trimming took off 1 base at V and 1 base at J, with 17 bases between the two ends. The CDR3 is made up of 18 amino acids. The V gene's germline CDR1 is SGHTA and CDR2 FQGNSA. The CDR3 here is CASSLVPQAVLSNQPQHF. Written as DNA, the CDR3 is TGTGCCAGCAGCTTAGTACCCCAGGCTGTCCTGAGCAATCAGCCCCAGCATTTT.

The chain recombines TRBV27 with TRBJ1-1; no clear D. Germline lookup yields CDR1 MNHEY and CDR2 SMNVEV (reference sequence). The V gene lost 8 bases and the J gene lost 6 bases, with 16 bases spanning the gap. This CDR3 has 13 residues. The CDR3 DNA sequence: TGTGCCAGCCTAGATCCCGGGAGGGCTGAAGCTTTCTTT. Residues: CASLDPGRAEAFF.

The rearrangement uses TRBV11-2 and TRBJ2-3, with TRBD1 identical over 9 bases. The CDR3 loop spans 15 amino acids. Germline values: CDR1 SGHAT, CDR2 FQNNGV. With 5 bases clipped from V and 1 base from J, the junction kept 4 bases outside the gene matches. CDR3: CASSAGTGRTDTQYF. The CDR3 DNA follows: TGTGCCAGCAGCGCCGGGACAGGGCGCACAGATACGCAGTATTTT.

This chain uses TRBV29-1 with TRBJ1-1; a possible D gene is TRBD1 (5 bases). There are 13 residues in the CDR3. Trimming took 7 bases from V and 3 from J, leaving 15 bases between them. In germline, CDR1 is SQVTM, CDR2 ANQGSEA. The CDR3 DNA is TGCAGCGCGGGTATAGGAGGGGACACTGAAGCTTTCTTT. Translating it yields CSAGIGGDTEAFF. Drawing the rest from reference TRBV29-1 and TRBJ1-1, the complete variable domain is SAVISQKPSRDICQRGTSLTIQCQVDSQVTMMFWYRQQPGQSLTLIATANQGSEATYESGFVIDKFPISRPNLTFSTLTVSNMSPEDSSIYLCSAGIGGDTEAFFGQGTRLTVV.

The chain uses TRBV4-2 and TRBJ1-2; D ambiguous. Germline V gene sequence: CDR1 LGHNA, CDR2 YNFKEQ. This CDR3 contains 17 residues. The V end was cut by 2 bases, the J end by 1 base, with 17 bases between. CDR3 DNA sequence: TGTGCCAGCAGCCAAAGGTCCGTTGACACGGTTAACTATGGCTACACCTTC. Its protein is CASSQRSVDTVNYGYTF.

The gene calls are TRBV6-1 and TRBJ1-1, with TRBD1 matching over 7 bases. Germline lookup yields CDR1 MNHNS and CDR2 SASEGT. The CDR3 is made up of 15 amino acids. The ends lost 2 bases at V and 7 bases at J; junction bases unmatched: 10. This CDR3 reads CASSEFGRGYLEAFF. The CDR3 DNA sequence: TGTGCCAGCAGTGAATTTGGCAGGGGGTACCTTGAAGCTTTCTTT.